The T cell receptor beta chain described here comes from a study of blood T cell repertoires in COVID-19. Study summary: Spain, Italy and the United States supplied samples that represented acute and convalescent COVID-19. PBMCs, B-cell-depleted T cells, or T cells provided the cDNA or gDNA that made up the material.

Germline loops: CDR1 MRHNA, CDR2 SNTAGT. There are 12 residues in the CDR3. Between the trimmed V and J ends, which lost 7 bases and 0 bases, there was a span of 4 bases. TCRdb's table, derived via immunoSEQ multiplex PCR, lists solely in-frame clones and lacks some. The sample consists of some 150,000 clones, under 80% of them appearing once. Sequencing was done on a sample of peripheral blood. The V gene is TRBV6-4, the J gene TRBJ2-4, with D hard to call. This TCR derives from a man aged 55 to 70 with acute or convalescent COVID-19. CDR3 loop: CASIVAKNIQYF. In DNA form, the CDR3 reads TGTGCCAGCATCGTAGCCAAAAACATTCAGTACTTC.